This TCR beta chain appears in the sequencing data of a study of blood T cell repertoires in COVID-19. Turning to the study itself: The United States, Italy and Spain were the sources of the acute and convalescent COVID-19 samples. PBMCs, B-cell-depleted T cells, or T cells provided the cDNA or gDNA that made up the material.

In the original workflow: Reference gene primer amplification yielded estimated nucleated cell counts. Sequenced by immunoSEQ multiplex PCR; TCRdb stores in-frame clones only, minus some. The V and J calls and clone size come from that table; D and trimming were worked out from the DNA. This sample has about 140,000 clones, with approximately 88% found just once. Trimming removed 7 bases at V and 2 bases at J, with 14 bases between. The germline V gene encodes CDR1 LGHDT and CDR2 YNNKEL (reference sequence). The length of the CDR3 is 14 residues. Sequences were obtained from peripheral blood. The clonotype originates from a man between 60 and 75 years old with active or convalescent COVID-19. The gene calls are TRBV3-1 (or the pseudogene TRBV3-2) and TRBJ1-1; unclear D gene. The CDR3: CASTPQSVNTEAFF. CDR3 DNA: TGTGCCAGCACCCCACAATCAGTCAACACTGAAGCTTTCTTT.